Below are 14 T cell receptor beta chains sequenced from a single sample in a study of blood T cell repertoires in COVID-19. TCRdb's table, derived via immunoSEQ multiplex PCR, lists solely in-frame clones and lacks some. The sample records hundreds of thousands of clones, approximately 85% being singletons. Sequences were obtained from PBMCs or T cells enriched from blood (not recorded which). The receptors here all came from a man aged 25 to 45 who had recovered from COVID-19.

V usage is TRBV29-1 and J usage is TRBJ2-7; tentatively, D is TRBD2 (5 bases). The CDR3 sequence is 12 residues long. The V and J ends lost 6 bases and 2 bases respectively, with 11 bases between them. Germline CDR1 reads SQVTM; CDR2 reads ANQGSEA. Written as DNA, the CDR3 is TGCAGCGTCTTCGGACTTGCCTACGAGCAGTACTTC. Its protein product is CSVFGLAYEQYF.

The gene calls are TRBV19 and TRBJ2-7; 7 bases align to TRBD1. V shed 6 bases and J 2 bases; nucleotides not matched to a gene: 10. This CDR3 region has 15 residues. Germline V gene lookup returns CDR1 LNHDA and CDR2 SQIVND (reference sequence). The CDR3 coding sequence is TGTGCCAGTAGCCCCGACAGGGTAGGCCCCTACGAGCAGTACTTC. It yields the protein CASSPDRVGPYEQYF.

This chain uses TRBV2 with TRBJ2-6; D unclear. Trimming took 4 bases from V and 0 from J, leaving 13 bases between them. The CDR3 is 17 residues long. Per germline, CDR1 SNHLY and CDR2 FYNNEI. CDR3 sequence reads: CASSVLGLYSGANVLTF. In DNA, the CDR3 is TGTGCCAGCAGTGTGCTGGGCCTTTACTCTGGGGCCAACGTCCTGACTTTC.

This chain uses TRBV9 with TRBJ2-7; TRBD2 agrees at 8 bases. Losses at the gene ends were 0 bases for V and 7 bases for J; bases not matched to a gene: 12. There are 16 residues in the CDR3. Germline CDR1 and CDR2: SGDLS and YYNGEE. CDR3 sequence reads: CASSVEAGETSWEQYF. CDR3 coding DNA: TGTGCCAGCAGCGTAGAAGCGGGGGAGACATCTTGGGAGCAGTACTTC.

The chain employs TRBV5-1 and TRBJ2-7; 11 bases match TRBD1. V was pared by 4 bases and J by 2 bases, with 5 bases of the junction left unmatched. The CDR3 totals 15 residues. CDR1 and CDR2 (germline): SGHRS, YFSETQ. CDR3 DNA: TGCGCCAGCAGCGGGGGGACAGGGGGAACCTACGAGCAGTACTTC. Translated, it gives CASSGGTGGTYEQYF.

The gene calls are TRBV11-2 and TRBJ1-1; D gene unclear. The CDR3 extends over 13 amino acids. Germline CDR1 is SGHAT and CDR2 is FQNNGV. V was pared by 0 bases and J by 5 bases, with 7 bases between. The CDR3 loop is CASSLDLRTEAFF. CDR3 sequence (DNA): TGTGCCAGCAGCTTAGACCTGAGGACTGAAGCTTTCTTT. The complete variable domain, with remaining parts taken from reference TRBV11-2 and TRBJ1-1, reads EAGVAQSPRYKIIEKRQSVAFWCNPISGHATLYWYQQILGQGPKLLIQFQNNGVVDDSQLPKDRFSAERLKGVDSTLKIQPAKLEDSAVYLCASSLDLRTEAFFGQGTRLTVV.

The CDR3 DNA is TGTGCCAGCAATACTGGAGATACGCAGTATTTT. It yields the protein CASNTGDTQYF. V usage is TRBV6-5 and J usage is TRBJ2-3, with D unresolved. The CDR3 sequence is 11 residues long. The germline V and J ends were trimmed by 7 bases and 5 bases, with 7 bases remaining between them. Germline loops: CDR1 MNHEY, CDR2 SVGAGI.

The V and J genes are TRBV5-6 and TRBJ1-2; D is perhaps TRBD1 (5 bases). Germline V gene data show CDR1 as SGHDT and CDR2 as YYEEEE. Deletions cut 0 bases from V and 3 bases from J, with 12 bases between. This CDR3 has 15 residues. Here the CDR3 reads CASSLVVGEDYGYTF. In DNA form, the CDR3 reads TGTGCCAGCAGCTTGGTGGTAGGGGAGGACTATGGCTACACCTTC.

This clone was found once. CDR3 sequence reads: CASSQDRLDRVRTEAFF. CDR3 nucleotides: TGTGCCAGCAGCCAAGATAGATTAGACAGGGTTCGGACTGAAGCTTTCTTT. The rearrangement links TRBV3-1 (or the pseudogene TRBV3-2) to TRBJ1-1, with 7 bases identical to TRBD1. Germline V gene data show CDR1 as LGHDT and CDR2 as YNNKEL (reference sequence). The length of the CDR3 is 17 residues. V shed 0 bases, J shed 5 bases, and the junction held 12 bases outside the gene matches.

As DNA, the CDR3 is TGTGCCAGCAGTCTAACAGGGGACTCACCCCTCCACTTT. Protein: CASSLTGDSPLHF. The chain couples TRBV11-3 to TRBJ1-6; 7 bases fit TRBD1. The junction had 6 bases not matched to a gene; V was cut back by 6 bases and J by 10 bases. Germline V CDR1 and CDR2: SGHNT, YENEEA. This CDR3 contains 13 residues. Filled out from reference TRBV11-3 and TRBJ1-6, the complete variable domain reads EAGVVQSPRYKIIEKKQPVAFWCNPISGHNTLYWYLQNLGQGPELLIRYENEEAVDDSQLPKDRFSAERLKGVDSTLKIQPAELGDSAVYLCASSLTGDSPLHFGNGTRLTVT.

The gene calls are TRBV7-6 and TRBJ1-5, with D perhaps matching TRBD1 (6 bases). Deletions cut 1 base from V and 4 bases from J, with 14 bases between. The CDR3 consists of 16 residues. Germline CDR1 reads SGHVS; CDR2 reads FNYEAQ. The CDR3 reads CASSLGGRQGNQPQHF. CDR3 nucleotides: TGTGCCAGCAGCTTAGGTGGTCGGCAGGGGAATCAGCCCCAGCATTTT. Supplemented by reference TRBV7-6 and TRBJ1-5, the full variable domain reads GAGVSQSPRYKVTKRGQDVALRCDPISGHVSLYWYRQALGQGPEFLTYFNYEAQQDKSGLPNDRFSAERPEGSISTLTIQRTEQRDSAMYRCASSLGGRQGNQPQHFGDGTRLSIL.

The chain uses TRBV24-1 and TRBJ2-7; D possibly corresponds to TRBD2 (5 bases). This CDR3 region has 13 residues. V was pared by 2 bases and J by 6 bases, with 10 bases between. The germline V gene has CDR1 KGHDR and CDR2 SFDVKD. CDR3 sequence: CATSDSSGFEQYF. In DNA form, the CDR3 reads TGTGCCACCAGTGATTCCTCGGGATTCGAGCAGTACTTC.

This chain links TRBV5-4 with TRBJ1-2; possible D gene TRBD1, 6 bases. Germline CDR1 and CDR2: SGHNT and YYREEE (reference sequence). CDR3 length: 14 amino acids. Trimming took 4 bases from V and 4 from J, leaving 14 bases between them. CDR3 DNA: TGTGCCAGCAGCGGGATGGGAGGGGGCTATGGCTACACCTTC. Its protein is CASSGMGGGYGYTF.

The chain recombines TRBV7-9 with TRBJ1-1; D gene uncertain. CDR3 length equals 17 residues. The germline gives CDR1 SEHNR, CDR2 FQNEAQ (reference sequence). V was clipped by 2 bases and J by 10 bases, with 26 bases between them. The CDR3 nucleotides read TGTGCCAGCAGCTTATACGGACGCGAGAGGCGGGGAGCGGGAGCTTTCTTT. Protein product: CASSLYGRERRGAGAFF. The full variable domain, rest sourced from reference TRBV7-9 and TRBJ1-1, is DTGVSQNPRHKITKRGQNVTFRCDPISEHNRLYWYRQTLGQGPEFLTYFQNEAQLEKSRLLSDRFSAERPKGSFSTLEIQRTEQGDSAMYLCASSLYGRERRGAGAFFGQGTRLTVV.